These 13 T cell receptor beta chains originate from one sample sequenced in a study of T-cell reconstitution after alpha-beta-depleted transplantation in children. A TCRbeta library incorporating unique molecular identifiers was prepared. In TCRdb, the PCR reads were re-called with MiXCR into one record per CDR3 protein. The table has 250,000 to 300,000 distinct CDR3 sequences, 6% to 10% seen once; the top ten hold over 7.5%. Their cognate antigens are unknown. General study results and limits: T-cell numbers and diversity, one year after transplant, stemmed largely from T cells that were newly produced.

The material sequenced was peripheral blood, taken 360 days after TCRalphabeta/CD19-depleted stem cell transplant. The receptors here all came from a female patient aged 2-10 years who had a stem cell transplant for Fanconi anemia, so the T cells may come from the graft donor.

This clonotype has ten or more counts. The chain combines TRBV4-2 with TRBJ2-3; tentatively, D is TRBD2 (7 bases). The CDR3 is 16 amino acids. V lost 1 base, J lost 3 bases, and 14 bases lay in between. The germline V gene encodes CDR1 LGHNA and CDR2 YNFKEQ. The chain's CDR3 is CASSQVRGGLTDTQYF. CDR3 nucleotide sequence: TGTGCCAGCAGCCAAGTTAGGGGGGGCCTTACAGATACGCAGTATTTT.

This clonotype was detected ten times or more. The rearrangement links TRBV20-1 to TRBJ1-6; the D is unclear. The CDR3 has 15 amino acids. Germline V gene sequence: CDR1 DFQATT, CDR2 SNEGSKA (reference sequence). V was trimmed by 3 bases and J by 3 bases, leaving 12 bases between them. The CDR3 DNA reads TGCAGTGCTAGGGAGATTGAGTTCTATAATTCACCCCTCCACTTT. Translated: CSAREIEFYNSPLHF.

This clonotype was observed at least ten times. The chain uses TRBV27 and TRBJ1-2, with D possibly TRBD1 on 6 matching bases. Trimming took 8 bases from V and 4 from J, leaving 17 bases between them. The CDR3 is made up of 14 amino acids. Germline loops: CDR1 MNHEY, CDR2 SMNVEV (reference sequence). CDR3 in amino acids: CASGRTGSTYGYTF. CDR3 DNA: TGTGCCAGCGGACGAACAGGGAGCACCTATGGCTACACCTTC.

This clonotype was picked up many times. CDR3 nucleotide sequence: TGTGCCAGCAGTTCTGGACGTAAAAACACTGAAGCTTTCTTT. Amino acids: CASSSGRKNTEAFF. V is TRBV6-5 and J is TRBJ1-1; the D is unclear. V shed 4 bases and J shed 2 bases, with 11 bases lying between them. In germline, CDR1 is MNHEY, CDR2 SVGAGI. The CDR3 totals 14 residues.

This clonotype was counted only a few times. The chain is built from TRBV7-9 and TRBJ2-6; D is perhaps TRBD1 (5 bases). V dropped 5 bases and J dropped 0 bases, with 14 bases sitting between them. From germline, CDR1 is SEHNR and CDR2 FQNEAQ (reference sequence). The CDR3 loop spans 17 amino acids. CDR3 loop: CASSLDSVPSGANVLTF. CDR3 in DNA: TGTGCCAGCAGCCTTGACAGTGTTCCCTCTGGGGCCAACGTCCTGACTTTC. The whole variable domain, filled in from reference TRBV7-9 and TRBJ2-6, reads DTGVSQNPRHKITKRGQNVTFRCDPISEHNRLYWYRQTLGQGPEFLTYFQNEAQLEKSRLLSDRFSAERPKGSFSTLEIQRTEQGDSAMYLCASSLDSVPSGANVLTFGAGSRLTVL.

This clonotype was seen at least ten times. The CDR3 loop reads CAISVLAGGQTRETQYF. CDR3 nucleotides: TGTGCCATCAGTGTATTGGCGGGGGGCCAGACCAGGGAGACCCAGTACTTC. The chain has TRBV10-3 and TRBJ2-5; 8 bases map to TRBD2. CDR3 length: 17 residues. Germline-derived CDR1 and CDR2 are ENHRY and SYGVKD. The V gene end was trimmed by 4 bases and the J gene end by 5 bases; junction bases not matched to a gene: 15.

V gene TRBV24-1 combines with J gene TRBJ2-5, with D possibly TRBD2 on 6 matching bases. Trimming cost V 4 bases and J 1 base, with 15 bases left between them. This CDR3 is built from 16 residues. CDR1 and CDR2 from the germline V gene are KGHDR and SFDVKD. CDR3 in amino acids: CATSDNNGDSQETQYF. DNA for the CDR3: TGTGCCACCAGTGACAACAACGGGGACTCCCAAGAGACCCAGTACTTC.

In its sample, this clonotype was seen many times. The chain carries TRBV12-3 or TRBV12-4 and TRBJ2-1; 13 bases map to TRBD2. J gave up 14 bases and V 6 bases, and 13 bases lay outside the gene matches. There are 15 residues in the CDR3. The DNA for the CDR3 is TGTGCCAGCAGGAATCCGGGACTAGCGGGACCAAGGGAGTTCTTC. This gives the protein CASRNPGLAGPREFF.

In nucleotides, the CDR3 is TGTGCCAGCAGCTTAGGTGTGGGATTCCAAGAGACCCAGTACTTC. It encodes CASSLGVGFQETQYF. This chain uses TRBV7-9 with TRBJ2-5; D remains unclear. The CDR3 is made up of 15 amino acids. With 1 base removed from V and 1 base from J, the gap between germline ends came to 10 bases. Germline-derived CDR1 and CDR2 are SEHNR and FQNEAQ (reference sequence).

This clonotype occurred many times. The chain joins TRBV28 to TRBJ1-4; no firm D call. V was shortened by 4 bases and J by 7 bases, with 19 bases between the two germline ends. This CDR3 is built from 16 residues. Germline V lookup: CDR1 MDHEN, CDR2 SYDVKM. The DNA for the CDR3 is TGTGCCAGCAGTTCCTTATGGTGGCCCGTGGGTGAAAAACTGTTTTTT. Amino acid sequence: CASSSLWWPVGEKLFF.

V and J are TRBV5-1 and TRBJ1-2; D remains ambiguous. Between the trimmed V and J ends, which lost 6 bases and 2 bases, there was a span of 17 bases. From germline, CDR1 is SGHRS and CDR2 YFSETQ. CDR3 length: 15 amino acids. This CDR3 is CASNSHMSGNYGYTF. The CDR3 nucleotides read TGCGCCAGCAACTCACATATGTCGGGAAACTATGGCTACACCTTC.

The chain couples TRBV20-1 to TRBJ2-3; 12 positions match TRBD2. With 0 bases clipped from V and 2 bases from J, the junction kept 6 bases outside the gene matches. The germline V gene has CDR1 DFQATT and CDR2 SNEGSKA (reference sequence). The CDR3 loop spans 17 amino acids. The CDR3 bases are TGCAGTGCTAGAGACACTAGGACTAGCGGGGTCACAGATACGCAGTATTTT. Encoded protein: CSARDTRTSGVTDTQYF.

This clonotype was recorded at least ten times. The genes are TRBV18 and TRBJ2-5; 7 bases match TRBD2. Germline-derived CDR1 and CDR2 are KGHSH and LQKENI. Losses at the gene ends were 8 bases for V and 2 bases for J; bases not matched to a gene: 8. The CDR3 sequence is 14 residues long. This CDR3 reads CASSRRGGQETQYF. The CDR3 DNA reads as TGTGCCAGCAGTCGCCGCGGGGGTCAAGAGACCCAGTACTTC.